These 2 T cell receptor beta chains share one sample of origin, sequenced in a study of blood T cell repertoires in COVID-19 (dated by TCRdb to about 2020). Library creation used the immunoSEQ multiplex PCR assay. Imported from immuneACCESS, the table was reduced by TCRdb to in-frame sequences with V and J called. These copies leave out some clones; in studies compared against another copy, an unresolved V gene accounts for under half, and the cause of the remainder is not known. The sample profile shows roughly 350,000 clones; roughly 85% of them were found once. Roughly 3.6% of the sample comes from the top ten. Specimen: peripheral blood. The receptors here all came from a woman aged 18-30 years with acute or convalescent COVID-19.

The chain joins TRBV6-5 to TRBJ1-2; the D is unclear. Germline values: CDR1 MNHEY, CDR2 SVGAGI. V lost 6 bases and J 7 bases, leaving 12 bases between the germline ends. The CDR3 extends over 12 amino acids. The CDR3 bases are TGTGCCAGCAGGACTACCGGGCCTGGCTACACCTTC. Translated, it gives CASRTTGPGYTF.

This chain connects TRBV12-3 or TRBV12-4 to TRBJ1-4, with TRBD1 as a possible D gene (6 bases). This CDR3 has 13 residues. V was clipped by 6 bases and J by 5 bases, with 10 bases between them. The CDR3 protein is CASSVQGNEKLFF. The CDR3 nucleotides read TGTGCCAGCAGCGTTCAGGGGAATGAAAAACTGTTTTTT.